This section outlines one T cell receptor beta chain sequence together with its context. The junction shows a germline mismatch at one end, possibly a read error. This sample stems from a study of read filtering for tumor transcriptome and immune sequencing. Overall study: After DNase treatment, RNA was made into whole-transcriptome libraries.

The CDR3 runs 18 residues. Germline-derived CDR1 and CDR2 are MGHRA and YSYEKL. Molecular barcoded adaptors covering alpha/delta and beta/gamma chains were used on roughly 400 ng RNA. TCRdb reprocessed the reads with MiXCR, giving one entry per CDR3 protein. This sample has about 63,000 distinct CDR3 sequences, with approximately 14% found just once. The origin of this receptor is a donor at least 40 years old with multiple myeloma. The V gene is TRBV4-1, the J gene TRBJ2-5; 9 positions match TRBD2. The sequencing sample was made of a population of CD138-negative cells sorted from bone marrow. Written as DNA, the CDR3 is TGCGCCGGCAGCCCACCCCCCGGGGCTAGCGGGGTACAAGAGACCCAGTACTTC. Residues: CAGSPPPGASGVQETQYF.